A selection of T cell receptor beta chains follows, all from one sample in a study of shared clonotypes between healthy human individuals. TCRdb's copy holds only in-frame clones and misses some; the assay was immunoSEQ multiplex PCR. The table includes around 2.1 million clones, nearly 97% detected once. The sequenced material came from naive CD4+ T cells sorted from blood. The receptors here all came from a man aged 18 to 30 in good health. Each CDR3 is given with its conserved first and last residue. The order of the fields is V gene, J gene, D gene, clone size, CDR3 protein, CDR3 DNA. The D gene is left open where the match is weak. Clone size is given for some rows only: seen once, a few or many times, or a class if the clone is expanded.

V: TRBV6-5; J: TRBJ2-7; D: NA; size: NA; CDR3: CASRSTRRDPYEQYF; DNA: TGTGCCAGCAGGTCAACTAGGAGGGACCCCTACGAGCAGTACTTC
V: TRBV10-3; J: TRBJ1-2; D: NA; size: NA; CDR3: CAISDLLSYTF; DNA: TGTGCCATCAGTGATCTGTTAAGCTACACCTTC
V: TRBV28; J: TRBJ2-7; D: NA; size: NA; CDR3: CASSSVGLGKDEQYF; DNA: TGTGCCAGCAGTAGTGTGGGGCTGGGTAAGGACGAGCAGTACTTC
V: TRBV6-5; J: TRBJ2-1; D: NA; size: NA; CDR3: CASSYTFYNEQFF; DNA: TGTGCCAGCAGTTACACATTCTACAATGAGCAGTTCTTC
V: TRBV10-1; J: TRBJ2-7; D: NA; size: NA; CDR3: CASSAGPGSYEQYF; DNA: TGCGCCAGCAGTGCCGGGCCGGGCTCCTACGAGCAGTACTTC
V: TRBV7-6; J: TRBJ2-5; D: NA; size: NA; CDR3: CASSLTRARETQYF; DNA: TGTGCCAGCAGCTTAACAAGGGCCAGAGAGACCCAGTACTTC
V: TRBV6-5; J: TRBJ1-2; D: NA; size: NA; CDR3: CASSRAANYGYTF; DNA: TGTGCCAGCAGTCGGGCCGCTAACTATGGCTACACCTTC
V: TRBV9; J: TRBJ1-1; D: TRBD1; size: NA; CDR3: CASSSPKDRVGTEAFF; DNA: TGTGCCAGCAGCTCGCCAAAAGACAGGGTTGGCACTGAAGCTTTCTTT
V: TRBV28; J: TRBJ1-5; D: NA; size: few; CDR3: CASTLWGGTQHF; DNA: TGTGCCAGCACCCTTTGGGGGGGCACCCAGCATTTT
V: TRBV5-1; J: TRBJ1-2; D: TRBD1; size: NA; CDR3: CASSGDRGGGRSYGYTF; DNA: TGCGCCAGCAGCGGGGACAGGGGCGGCGGGCGTTCTTATGGCTACACCTTC
V: TRBV6-1; J: TRBJ1-5; D: NA; size: NA; CDR3: CASELNSNQPQHF; DNA: TGTGCCAGCGAACTAAATAGCAATCAGCCCCAGCATTTT
V: TRBV19; J: TRBJ1-1; D: NA; size: NA; CDR3: CASSTAVRPNTEAFF; DNA: TGTGCCAGTAGTACCGCGGTGAGGCCGAACACTGAAGCTTTCTTT
V: TRBV7-9; J: TRBJ2-5; D: TRBD2; size: NA; CDR3: CASSLALAEQETQYF; DNA: TGTGCCAGCAGCTTAGCTCTAGCGGAGCAAGAGACCCAGTACTTC
V: TRBV5-6; J: TRBJ2-1; D: NA; size: NA; CDR3: CASSSGLNEQFF; DNA: TGTGCCAGCAGTTCCGGGCTCAATGAGCAGTTCTTC
V: TRBV30; J: TRBJ1-5; D: NA; size: NA; CDR3: CAWSVFNYGPQHF; DNA: TGTGCCTGGAGTGTATTTAACTATGGGCCCCAGCATTTT
V: TRBV6-5; J: TRBJ2-1; D: TRBD2; size: NA; CDR3: CASTRDYSNEQFF; DNA: TGTGCCAGCACCCGGGACTACTCCAATGAGCAGTTCTTC
V: TRBV6-1; J: TRBJ1-2; D: NA; size: NA; CDR3: CASSELPGSGYTF; DNA: TGTGCCAGCAGTGAGCTCCCAGGGTCCGGCTACACCTTC
V: TRBV4-3; J: TRBJ2-3; D: TRBD2; size: NA; CDR3: CASSPGGLAGVNTQYF; DNA: TGCGCCAGCAGCCCCGGAGGGCTAGCGGGAGTAAATACGCAGTATTTT
V: TRBV5-1; J: TRBJ1-1; D: NA; size: NA; CDR3: CASSAGPNTEAFF; DNA: TGCGCCAGCAGCGCCGGACCGAACACTGAAGCTTTCTTT
V: TRBV2; J: TRBJ2-7; D: NA; size: NA; CDR3: CASSAPPEQYF; DNA: TGTGCCAGCAGTGCACCCCCGGAGCAGTACTTC